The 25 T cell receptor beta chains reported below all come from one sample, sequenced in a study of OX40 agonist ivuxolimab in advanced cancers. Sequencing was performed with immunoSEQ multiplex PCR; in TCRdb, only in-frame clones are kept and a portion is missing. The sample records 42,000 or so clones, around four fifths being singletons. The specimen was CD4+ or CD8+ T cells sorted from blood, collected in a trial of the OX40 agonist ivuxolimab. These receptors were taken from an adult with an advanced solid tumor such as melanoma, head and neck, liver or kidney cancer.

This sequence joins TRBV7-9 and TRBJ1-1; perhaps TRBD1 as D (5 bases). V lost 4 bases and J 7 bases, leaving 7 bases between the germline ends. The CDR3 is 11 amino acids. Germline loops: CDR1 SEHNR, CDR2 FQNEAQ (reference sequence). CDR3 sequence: CASSYDSEAFF. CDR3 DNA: TGTGCCAGCAGCTACGACAGTGAAGCTTTCTTT. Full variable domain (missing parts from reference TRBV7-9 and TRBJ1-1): DTGVSQNPRHKITKRGQNVTFRCDPISEHNRLYWYRQTLGQGPEFLTYFQNEAQLEKSRLLSDRFSAERPKGSFSTLEIQRTEQGDSAMYLCASSYDSEAFFGQGTRLTVV.

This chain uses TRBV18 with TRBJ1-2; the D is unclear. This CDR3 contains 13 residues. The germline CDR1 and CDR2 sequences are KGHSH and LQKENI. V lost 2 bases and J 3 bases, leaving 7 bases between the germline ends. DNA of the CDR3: TGTGCCAGCTCACCAGGGCAGGACTATGGCTACACCTTC. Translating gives CASSPGQDYGYTF.

The CDR3, as DNA: TGTGCCAGCAGCTTTACTAGCTATGAGCAGTTCTTC. Translating gives CASSFTSYEQFF. The V and J genes are TRBV5-5 and TRBJ2-1, with a possible D match to TRBD2 (6 bases). Germline CDR1 is SGHKS and CDR2 is YYEKEE (reference sequence). The V gene lost 2 bases and the J gene lost 8 bases, with 8 bases spanning the gap. The length of the CDR3 is 12 residues.

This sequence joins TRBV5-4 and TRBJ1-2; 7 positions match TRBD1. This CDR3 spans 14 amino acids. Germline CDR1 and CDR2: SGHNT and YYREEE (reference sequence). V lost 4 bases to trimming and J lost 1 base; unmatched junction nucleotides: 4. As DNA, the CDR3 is TGTGCCAGCAGCGGGGGACAGTTTAACTATGGCTACACCTTC. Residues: CASSGGQFNYGYTF. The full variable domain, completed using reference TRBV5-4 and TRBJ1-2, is ETGVTQSPTHLIKTRGQQVTLRCSSQSGHNTVSWYQQALGQGPQFIFQYYREEENGRGNFPPRFSGLQFPNYSSELNVNALELDDSALYLCASSGGQFNYGYTFGSGTRLTVV.

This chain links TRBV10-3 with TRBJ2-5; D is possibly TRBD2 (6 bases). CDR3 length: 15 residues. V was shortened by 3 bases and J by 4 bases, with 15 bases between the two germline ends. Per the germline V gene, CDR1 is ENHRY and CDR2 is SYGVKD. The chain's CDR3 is CAISDPAGSGETQYF. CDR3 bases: TGTGCCATCAGTGACCCGGCGGGAAGCGGAGAGACCCAGTACTTC.

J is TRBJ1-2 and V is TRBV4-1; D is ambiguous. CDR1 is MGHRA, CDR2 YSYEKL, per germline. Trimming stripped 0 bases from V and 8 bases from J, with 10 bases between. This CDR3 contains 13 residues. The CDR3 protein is CASSQDRVSGYTF. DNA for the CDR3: TGCGCCAGCAGCCAAGATAGGGTTAGCGGCTACACCTTC.

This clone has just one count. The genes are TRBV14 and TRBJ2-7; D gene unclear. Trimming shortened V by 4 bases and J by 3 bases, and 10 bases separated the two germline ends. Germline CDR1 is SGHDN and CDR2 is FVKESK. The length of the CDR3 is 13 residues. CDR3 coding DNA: TGTGCCAGCAGCCCTTCGTTGGGCTACGAGCAGTACGTC. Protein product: CASSPSLGYEQYV.

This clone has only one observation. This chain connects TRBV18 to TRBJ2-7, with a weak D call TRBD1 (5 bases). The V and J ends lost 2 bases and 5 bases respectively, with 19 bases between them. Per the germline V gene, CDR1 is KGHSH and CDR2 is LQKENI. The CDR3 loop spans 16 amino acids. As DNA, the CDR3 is TGTGCCAGCTCACCAAGTACCTCCAGGGTTATCCACGAGCAGTACTTC. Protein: CASSPSTSRVIHEQYF.

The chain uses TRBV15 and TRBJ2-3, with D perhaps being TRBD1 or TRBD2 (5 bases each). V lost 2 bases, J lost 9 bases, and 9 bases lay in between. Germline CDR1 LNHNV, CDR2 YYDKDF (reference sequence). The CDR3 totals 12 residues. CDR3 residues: CATSRRDLTQYF. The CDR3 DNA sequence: TGTGCCACCAGCAGACGGGACCTAACGCAGTATTTT.

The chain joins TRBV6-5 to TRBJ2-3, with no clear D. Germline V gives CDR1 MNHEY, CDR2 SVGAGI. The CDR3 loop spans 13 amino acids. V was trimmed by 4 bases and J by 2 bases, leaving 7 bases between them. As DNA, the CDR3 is TGTGCCAGCAGTTTTGGTTTCACAGATACGCAGTATTTT. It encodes CASSFGFTDTQYF.

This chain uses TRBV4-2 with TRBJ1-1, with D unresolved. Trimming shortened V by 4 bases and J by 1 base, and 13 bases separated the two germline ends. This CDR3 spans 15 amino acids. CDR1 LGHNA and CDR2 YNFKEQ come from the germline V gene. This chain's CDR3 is CASSPQPNRNTEAFF. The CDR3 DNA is TGTGCCAGCAGCCCCCAGCCAAACAGGAACACTGAAGCTTTCTTT.

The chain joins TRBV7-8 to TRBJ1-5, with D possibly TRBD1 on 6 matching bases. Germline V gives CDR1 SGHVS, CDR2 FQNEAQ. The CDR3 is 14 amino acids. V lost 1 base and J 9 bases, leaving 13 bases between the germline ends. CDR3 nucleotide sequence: TGTGCCAGCAGCTTAGACAGGGCCTCCCGGCCCCAGCATTTT. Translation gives CASSLDRASRPQHF.

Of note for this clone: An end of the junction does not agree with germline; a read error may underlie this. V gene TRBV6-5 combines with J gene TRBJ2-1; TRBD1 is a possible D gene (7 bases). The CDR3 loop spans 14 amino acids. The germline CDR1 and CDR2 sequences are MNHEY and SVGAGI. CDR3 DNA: TGTGCCAGCAGTTTTCAGGAGGGGTCAGGGGGTTTGGTCTTC. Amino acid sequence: CASSFQEGSGGLVF.

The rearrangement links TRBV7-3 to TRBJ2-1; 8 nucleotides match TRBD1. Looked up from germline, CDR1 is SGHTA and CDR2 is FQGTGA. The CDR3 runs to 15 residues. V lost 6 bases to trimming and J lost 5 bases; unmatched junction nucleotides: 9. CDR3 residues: CASSPRQGADNEQFF. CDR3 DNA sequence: TGTGCCAGCAGTCCACGGCAGGGGGCCGACAATGAGCAGTTCTTC.

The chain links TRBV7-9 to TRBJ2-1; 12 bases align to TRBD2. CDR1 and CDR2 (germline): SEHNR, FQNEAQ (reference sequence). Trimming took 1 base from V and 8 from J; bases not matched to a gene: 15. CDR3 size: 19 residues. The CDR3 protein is CASSLVASWTSGAPHEQFF. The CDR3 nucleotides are TGTGCCAGCAGCTTAGTGGCCTCATGGACTAGCGGGGCACCCCATGAGCAGTTCTTC.

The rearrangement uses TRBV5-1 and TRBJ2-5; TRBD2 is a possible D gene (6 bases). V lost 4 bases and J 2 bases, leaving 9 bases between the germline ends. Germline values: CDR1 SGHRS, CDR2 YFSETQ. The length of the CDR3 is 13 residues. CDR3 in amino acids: CASSTGTQETQYF. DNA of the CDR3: TGCGCCAGCAGCACCGGGACTCAAGAGACCCAGTACTTC.

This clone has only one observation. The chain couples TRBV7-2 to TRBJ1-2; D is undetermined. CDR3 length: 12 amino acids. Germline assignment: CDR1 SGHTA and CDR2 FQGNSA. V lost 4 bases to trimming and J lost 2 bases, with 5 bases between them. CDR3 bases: TGTGCCAGCAGCTACGGAAACTATGGCTACACCTTC. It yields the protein CASSYGNYGYTF.

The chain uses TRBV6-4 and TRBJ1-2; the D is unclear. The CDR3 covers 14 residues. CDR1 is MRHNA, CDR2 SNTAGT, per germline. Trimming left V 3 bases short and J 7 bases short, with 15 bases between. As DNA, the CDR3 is TGTGCCAGCAGTGATCAAGTCGCGGGATCTGGCTACACCTTC. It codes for CASSDQVAGSGYTF.

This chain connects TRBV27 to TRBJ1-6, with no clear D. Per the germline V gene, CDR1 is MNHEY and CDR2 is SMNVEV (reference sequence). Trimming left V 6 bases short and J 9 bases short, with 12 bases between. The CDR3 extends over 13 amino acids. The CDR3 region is CASSRHMSSPLHF. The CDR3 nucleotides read TGTGCCAGCAGCAGACACATGAGTTCACCCCTCCACTTT.

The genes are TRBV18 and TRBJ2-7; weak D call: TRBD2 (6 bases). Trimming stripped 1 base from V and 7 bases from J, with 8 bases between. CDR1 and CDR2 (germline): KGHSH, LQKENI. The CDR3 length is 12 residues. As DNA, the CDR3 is TGTGCCAGCTCACCACAACGGGAGGAGCAGTACGTC. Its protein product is CASSPQREEQYV.

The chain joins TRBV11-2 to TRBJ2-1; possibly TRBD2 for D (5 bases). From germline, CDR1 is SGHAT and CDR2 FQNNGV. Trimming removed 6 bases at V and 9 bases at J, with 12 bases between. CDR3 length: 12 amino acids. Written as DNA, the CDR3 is TGTGCCAGCAGACTTAGCGAGGGTGAGCAGTTCTTC. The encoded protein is CASRLSEGEQFF.

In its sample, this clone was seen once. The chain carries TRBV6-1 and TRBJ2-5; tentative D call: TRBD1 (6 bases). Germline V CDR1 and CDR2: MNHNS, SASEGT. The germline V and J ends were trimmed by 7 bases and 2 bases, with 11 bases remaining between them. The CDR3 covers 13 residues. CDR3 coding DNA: TGTGCCAGCAAAGAGGGGGTTCAAGAGACCCAGTACTTC. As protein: CASKEGVQETQYF.

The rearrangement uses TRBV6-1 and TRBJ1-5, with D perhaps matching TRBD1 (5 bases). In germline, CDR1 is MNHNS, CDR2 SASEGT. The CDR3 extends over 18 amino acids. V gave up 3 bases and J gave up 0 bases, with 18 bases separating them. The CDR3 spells CASSEKGRDVNSNQPQHF. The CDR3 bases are TGTGCCAGCAGTGAGAAAGGTCGGGACGTTAATAGCAATCAGCCCCAGCATTTT.

The DNA for the CDR3 is TGTGCCAGCAGTTACACCGGACAGACTGAAGCTTTCTTT. As protein: CASSYTGQTEAFF. The chain links TRBV6-5 to TRBJ1-1, with a tentative D call TRBD1 (6 bases). The CDR3 is made up of 13 amino acids. Germline-derived CDR1 and CDR2 are MNHEY and SVGAGI. V lost 2 bases and J lost 5, with 9 bases in between.

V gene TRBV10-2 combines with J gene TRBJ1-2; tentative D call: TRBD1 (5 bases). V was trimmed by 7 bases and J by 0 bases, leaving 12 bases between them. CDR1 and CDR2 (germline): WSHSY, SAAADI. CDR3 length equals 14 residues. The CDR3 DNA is TGCGCCAGCACCCGGGGACGAGCTAACTATGGCTACACCTTC. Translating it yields CASTRGRANYGYTF.